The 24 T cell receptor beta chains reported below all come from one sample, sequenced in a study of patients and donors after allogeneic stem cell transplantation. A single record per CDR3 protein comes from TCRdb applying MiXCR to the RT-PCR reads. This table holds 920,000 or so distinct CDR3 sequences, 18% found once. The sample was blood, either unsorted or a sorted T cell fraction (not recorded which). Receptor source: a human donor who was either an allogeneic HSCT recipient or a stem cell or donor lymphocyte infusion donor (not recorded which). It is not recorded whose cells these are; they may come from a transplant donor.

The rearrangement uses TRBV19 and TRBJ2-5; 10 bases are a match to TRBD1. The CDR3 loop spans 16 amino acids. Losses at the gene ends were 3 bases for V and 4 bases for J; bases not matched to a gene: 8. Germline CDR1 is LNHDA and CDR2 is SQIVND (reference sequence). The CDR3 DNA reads TGTGCCAGTAGTATCTTAGGACAGGGGGGTTCAGAGACCCAGTACTTC. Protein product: CASSILGQGGSETQYF.

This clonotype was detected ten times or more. The CDR3 nucleotides are TGCAGCGTTAATGACGGGACAGGCCAAGAGACCCAGTACTTC. Translating it yields CSVNDGTGQETQYF. The chain recombines TRBV29-1 with TRBJ2-5; the match to TRBD1 covers 8 bases. Trimming removed 5 bases from V and 1 base from J; junction bases left unmatched: 6. This CDR3 is 14 amino acids long. The germline V gene encodes CDR1 SQVTM and CDR2 ANQGSEA.

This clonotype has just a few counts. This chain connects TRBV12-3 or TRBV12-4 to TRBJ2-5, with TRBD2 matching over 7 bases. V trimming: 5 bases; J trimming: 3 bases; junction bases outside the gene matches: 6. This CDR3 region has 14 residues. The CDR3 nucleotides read TGTGCCAGCAGTAGTACCGGGACTAAAGAGACCCAGTACTTC. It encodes CASSSTGTKETQYF.

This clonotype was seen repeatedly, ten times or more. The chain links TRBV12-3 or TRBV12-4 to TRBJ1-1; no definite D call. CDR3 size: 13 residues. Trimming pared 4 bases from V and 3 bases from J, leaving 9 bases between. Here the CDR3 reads CASSSKMDTEAFF. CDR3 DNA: TGTGCCAGCAGTTCCAAGATGGACACTGAAGCTTTCTTT.

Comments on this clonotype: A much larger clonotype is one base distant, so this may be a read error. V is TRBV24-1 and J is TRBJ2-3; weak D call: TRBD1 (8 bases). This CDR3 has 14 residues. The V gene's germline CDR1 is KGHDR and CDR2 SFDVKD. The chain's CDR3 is CATGGQGGEDMQYF. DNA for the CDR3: TGTGCCACCGGAGGACAGGGAGGGGAAGATATGCAGTATTTT.

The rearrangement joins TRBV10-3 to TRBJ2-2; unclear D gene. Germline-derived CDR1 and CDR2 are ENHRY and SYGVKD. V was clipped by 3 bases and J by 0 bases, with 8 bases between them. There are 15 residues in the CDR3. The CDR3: CAISDRTPNTGELFF. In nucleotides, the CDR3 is TGTGCCATCAGTGACAGGACGCCGAACACCGGGGAGCTGTTTTTT.

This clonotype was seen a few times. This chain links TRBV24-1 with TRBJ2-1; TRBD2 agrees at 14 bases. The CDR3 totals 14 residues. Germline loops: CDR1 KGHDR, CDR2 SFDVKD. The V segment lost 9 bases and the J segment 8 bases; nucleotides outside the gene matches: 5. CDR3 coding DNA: TGTGCCACCGCTGGGACTAGCGGGAGCCATGAGCAGTTCTTC. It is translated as CATAGTSGSHEQFF.

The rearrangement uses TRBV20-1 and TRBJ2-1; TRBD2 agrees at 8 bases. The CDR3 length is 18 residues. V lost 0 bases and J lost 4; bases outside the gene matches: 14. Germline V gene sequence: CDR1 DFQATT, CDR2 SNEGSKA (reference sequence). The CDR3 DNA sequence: TGCAGTGCTAGAGATAGGAATGAAGGAGCGGGGGCATACAATGAGCAGTTCTTC. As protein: CSARDRNEGAGAYNEQFF.

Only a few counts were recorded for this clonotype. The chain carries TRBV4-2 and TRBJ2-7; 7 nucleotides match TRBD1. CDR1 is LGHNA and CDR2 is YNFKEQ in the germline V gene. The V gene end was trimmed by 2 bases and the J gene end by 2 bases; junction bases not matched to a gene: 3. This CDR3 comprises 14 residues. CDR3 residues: CASSQTTGTYEQYF. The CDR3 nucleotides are TGTGCCAGCAGCCAAACGACAGGGACCTACGAGCAGTACTTC.

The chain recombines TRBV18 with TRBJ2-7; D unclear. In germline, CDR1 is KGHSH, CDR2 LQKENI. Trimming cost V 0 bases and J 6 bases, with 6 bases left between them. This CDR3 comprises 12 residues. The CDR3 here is CASSPPFSEQYF. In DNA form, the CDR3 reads TGTGCCAGCTCACCACCGTTCTCCGAGCAGTACTTC.

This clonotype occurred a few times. The CDR3, as DNA: TGCGCCAGCAGCTCCCGGGACAGGGGGCGTAACGAGCAGTACTTC. Amino acids: CASSSRDRGRNEQYF. This chain uses TRBV5-1 with TRBJ2-7; 12 bases agree with TRBD1. CDR1 SGHRS and CDR2 YFSETQ come from the germline V gene. This CDR3 is 15 amino acids long. V lost 3 bases and J lost 5; bases outside the gene matches: 6.

CDR3 protein: CATSRKTGGGYTF. For the CDR3, the DNA is TGTGCCACCAGCAGAAAGACAGGTGGTGGCTACACCTTC. V usage is TRBV15 and J usage is TRBJ1-2; D is possibly TRBD1 (6 bases). This CDR3 has 13 amino acids. CDR1 is LNHNV, CDR2 YYDKDF, per germline (reference sequence). V was pared by 2 bases and J by 7 bases, with 11 bases between. The full variable domain, rest sourced from reference TRBV15 and TRBJ1-2, is DAMVIQNPRYQVTQFGKPVTLSCSQTLNHNVMYWYQQKSSQAPKLLFHYYDKDFNNEADTPDNFQSRRPNTSFCFLDIRSPGLGDTAMYLCATSRKTGGGYTFGSGTRLTVV.

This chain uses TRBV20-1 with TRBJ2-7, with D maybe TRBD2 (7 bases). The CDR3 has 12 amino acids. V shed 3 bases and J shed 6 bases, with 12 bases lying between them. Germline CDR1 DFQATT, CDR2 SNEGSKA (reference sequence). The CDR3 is CSARSRGAEQYF. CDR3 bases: TGCAGTGCTAGGAGTCGGGGGGCCGAGCAGTACTTC.

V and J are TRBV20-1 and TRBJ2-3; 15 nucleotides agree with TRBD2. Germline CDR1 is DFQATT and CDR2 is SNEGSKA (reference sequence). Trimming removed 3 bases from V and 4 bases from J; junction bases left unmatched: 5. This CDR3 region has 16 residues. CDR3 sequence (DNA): TGCAGTGCTAGTGGGACTAGCGGGGGGCAGGCAGATACGCAGTATTTT. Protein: CSASGTSGGQADTQYF.

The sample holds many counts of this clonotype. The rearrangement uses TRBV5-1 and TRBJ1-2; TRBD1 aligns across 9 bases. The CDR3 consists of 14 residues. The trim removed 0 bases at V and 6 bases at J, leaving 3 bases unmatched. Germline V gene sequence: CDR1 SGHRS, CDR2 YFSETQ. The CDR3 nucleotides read TGCGCCAGCAGCTTGGGACAGGGGGGCGATGGCTACACCTTC. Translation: CASSLGQGGDGYTF. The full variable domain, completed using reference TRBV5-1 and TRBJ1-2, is KAGVTQTPRYLIKTRGQQVTLSCSPISGHRSVSWYQQTPGQGLQFLFEYFSETQRNKGNFPGRFSGRQFSNSRSEMNVSTLELGDSALYLCASSLGQGGDGYTFGSGTRLTVV.

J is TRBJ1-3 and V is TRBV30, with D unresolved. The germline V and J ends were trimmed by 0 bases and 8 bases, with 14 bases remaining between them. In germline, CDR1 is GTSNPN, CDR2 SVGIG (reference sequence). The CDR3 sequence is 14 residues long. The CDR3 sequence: CAWSVLLGSDTIYF. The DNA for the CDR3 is TGTGCCTGGAGTGTACTCCTGGGATCAGACACCATATATTTT.

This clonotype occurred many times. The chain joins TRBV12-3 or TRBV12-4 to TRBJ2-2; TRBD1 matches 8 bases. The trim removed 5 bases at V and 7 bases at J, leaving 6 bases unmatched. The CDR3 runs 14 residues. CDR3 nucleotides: TGTGCCAGCAGTATCAGGGGGCAGGGCGGGGAGCTGTTTTTT. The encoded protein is CASSIRGQGGELFF.

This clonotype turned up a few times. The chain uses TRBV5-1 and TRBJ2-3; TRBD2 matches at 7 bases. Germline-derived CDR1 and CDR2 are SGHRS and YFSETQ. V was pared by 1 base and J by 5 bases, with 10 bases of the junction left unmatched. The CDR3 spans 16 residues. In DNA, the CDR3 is TGCGCCAGCAGCTTGAAACTAGCGTTATCGGGAGATACGCAGTATTTT. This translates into CASSLKLALSGDTQYF.

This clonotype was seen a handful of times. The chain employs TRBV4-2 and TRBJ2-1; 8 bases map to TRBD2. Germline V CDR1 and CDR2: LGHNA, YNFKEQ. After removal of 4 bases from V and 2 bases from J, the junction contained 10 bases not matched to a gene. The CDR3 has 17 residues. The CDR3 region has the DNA TGTGCCAGCAGCCCTCTCTTAGCGGGAAAACCCTACAATGAGCAGTTCTTC. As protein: CASSPLLAGKPYNEQFF.

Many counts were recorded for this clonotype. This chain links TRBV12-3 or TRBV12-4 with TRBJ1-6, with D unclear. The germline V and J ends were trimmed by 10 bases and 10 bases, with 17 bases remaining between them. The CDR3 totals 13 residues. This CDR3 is CATKRPGRSPLHF. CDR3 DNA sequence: TGTGCCACTAAACGGCCCGGGAGATCACCCCTCCACTTT.

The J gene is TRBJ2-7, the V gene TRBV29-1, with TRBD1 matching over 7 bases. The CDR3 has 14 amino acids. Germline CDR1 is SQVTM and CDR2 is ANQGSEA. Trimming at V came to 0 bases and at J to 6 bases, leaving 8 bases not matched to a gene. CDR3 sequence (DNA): TGCAGCGTTGAAGAACAGGGGCCCCCATCCGAGCAGTACTTC. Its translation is CSVEEQGPPSEQYF.

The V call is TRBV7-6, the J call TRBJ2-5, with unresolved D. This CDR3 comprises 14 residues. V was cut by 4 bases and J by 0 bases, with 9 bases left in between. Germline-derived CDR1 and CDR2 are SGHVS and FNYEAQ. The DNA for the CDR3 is TGTGCCAGCAGCTCAGACTTGTACCAAGAGACCCAGTACTTC. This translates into CASSSDLYQETQYF.

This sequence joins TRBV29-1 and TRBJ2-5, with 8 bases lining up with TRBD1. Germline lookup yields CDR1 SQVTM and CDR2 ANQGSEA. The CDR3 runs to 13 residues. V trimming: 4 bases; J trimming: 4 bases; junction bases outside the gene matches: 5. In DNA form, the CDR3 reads TGCAGCGTTGGGCACAGGGGGTCAGAGACCCAGTACTTC. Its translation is CSVGHRGSETQYF. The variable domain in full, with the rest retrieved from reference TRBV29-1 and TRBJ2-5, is SAVISQKPSRDICQRGTSLTIQCQVDSQVTMMFWYRQQPGQSLTLIATANQGSEATYESGFVIDKFPISRPNLTFSTLTVSNMSPEDSSIYLCSVGHRGSETQYFGPGTRLLVL.

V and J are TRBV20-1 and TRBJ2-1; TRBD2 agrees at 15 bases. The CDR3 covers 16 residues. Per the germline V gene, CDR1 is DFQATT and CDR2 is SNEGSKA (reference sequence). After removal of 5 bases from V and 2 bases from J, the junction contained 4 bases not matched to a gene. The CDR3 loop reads CSAGLAGGTPYNEQFF. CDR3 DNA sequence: TGCAGTGCTGGACTAGCGGGAGGGACCCCCTACAATGAGCAGTTCTTC.